This T cell receptor beta chain was recorded in a study of T-cell reconstitution after alpha-beta-depleted transplantation in children. This clonotype has only a few counts. Unique molecular identifiers tagged the TCRbeta library. TCRdb re-analysed the PCR reads in MiXCR, keeping a single row per CDR3 protein. Of 300,000 to 400,000 distinct CDR3 sequences in the sample, 15% to 20% were seen once. This CDR3 contains 14 residues. Germline V gene sequence: CDR1 SGHAT, CDR2 FQNNGV. With 3 bases clipped from V and 6 bases from J, the junction kept 2 bases outside the gene matches. This specimen consisted of PBMCs, mostly from graft donor cells, obtained 360 days after TCRalphabeta/CD19-depleted stem cell transplant. The rearrangement links TRBV11-2 to TRBJ2-2, with TRBD2 matching 9 bases. The TCR sequence derives from a male patient between 2 and 10 years old who had a stem cell transplant for acute lymphoblastic leukemia, so the T cells may come from the graft donor. For the CDR3, the DNA is TGTGCCAGCAGCTTCCAGCGGGAGGCCGGGGAGCTGTTTTTT. As protein: CASSFQREAGELFF.